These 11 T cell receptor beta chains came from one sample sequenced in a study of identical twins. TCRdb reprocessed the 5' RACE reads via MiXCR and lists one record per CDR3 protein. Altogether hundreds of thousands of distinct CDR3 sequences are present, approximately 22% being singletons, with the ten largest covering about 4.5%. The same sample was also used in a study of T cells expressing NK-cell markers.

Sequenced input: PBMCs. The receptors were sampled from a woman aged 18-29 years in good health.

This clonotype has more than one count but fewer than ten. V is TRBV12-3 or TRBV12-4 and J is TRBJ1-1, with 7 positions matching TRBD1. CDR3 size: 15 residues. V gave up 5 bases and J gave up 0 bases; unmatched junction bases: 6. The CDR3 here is CASSARDSLNTEAFF. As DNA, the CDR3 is TGTGCCAGCAGTGCACGGGACAGCCTGAACACTGAAGCTTTCTTT.

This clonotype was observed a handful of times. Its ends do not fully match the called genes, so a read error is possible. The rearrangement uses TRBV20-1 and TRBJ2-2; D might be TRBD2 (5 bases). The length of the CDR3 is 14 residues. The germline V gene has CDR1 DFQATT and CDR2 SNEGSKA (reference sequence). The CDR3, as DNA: TGCAGTGCCAGAGTGGGAGAGGGCACCGGGGAGCTGTTTTTT. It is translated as CSARVGEGTGELFF.

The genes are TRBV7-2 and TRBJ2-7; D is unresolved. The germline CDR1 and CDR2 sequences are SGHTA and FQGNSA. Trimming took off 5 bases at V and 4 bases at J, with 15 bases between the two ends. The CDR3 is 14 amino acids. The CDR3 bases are TGTGCCAGCAGCCAAAGGGCCTCAAAATACGAGCAGTACTTC. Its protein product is CASSQRASKYEQYF.

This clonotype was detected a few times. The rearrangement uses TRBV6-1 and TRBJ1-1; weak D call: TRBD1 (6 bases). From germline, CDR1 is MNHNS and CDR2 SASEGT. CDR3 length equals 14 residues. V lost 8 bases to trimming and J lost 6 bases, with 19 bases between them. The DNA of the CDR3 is TGTGCCAGCGGATCTGGGGGCTGGTCTCCTGAAGCTTTCTTT. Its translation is CASGSGGWSPEAFF.

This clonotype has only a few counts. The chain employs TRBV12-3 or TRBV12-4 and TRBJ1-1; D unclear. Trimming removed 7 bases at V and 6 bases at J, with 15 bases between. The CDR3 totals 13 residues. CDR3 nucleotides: TGTGCCAGCATCTTAATGGGGAAGTCTGAAGCTTTCTTT. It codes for CASILMGKSEAFF.

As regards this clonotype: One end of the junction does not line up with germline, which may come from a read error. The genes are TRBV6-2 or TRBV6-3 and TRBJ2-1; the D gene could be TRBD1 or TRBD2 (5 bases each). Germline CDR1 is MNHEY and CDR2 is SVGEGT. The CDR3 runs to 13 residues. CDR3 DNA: TGTGCCAGCAGTTACTCCGGGATTAGAGTGGGACTCTTC. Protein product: CASSYSGIRVGLF.

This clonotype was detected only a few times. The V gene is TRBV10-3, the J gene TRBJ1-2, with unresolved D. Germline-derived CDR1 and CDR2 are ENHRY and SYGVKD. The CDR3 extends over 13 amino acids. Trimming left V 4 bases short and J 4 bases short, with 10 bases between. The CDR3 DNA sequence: TGTGCCATCAGTGGGTCAGCGGGCTATGGCTACACCTTC. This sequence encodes CAISGSAGYGYTF.

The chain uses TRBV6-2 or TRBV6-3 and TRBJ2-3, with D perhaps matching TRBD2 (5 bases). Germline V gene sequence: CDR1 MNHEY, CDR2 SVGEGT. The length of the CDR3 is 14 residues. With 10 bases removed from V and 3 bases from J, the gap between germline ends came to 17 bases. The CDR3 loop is CATGSSGKTDTQYF. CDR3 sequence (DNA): TGTGCCACCGGGTCCTCGGGGAAGACAGATACGCAGTATTTT.

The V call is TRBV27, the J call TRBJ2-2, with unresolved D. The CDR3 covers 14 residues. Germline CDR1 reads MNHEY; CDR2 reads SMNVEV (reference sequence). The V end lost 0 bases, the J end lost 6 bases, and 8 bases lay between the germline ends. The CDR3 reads CASSLSTPAGELFF. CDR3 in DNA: TGTGCCAGCAGTTTATCTACCCCCGCCGGGGAGCTGTTTTTT.

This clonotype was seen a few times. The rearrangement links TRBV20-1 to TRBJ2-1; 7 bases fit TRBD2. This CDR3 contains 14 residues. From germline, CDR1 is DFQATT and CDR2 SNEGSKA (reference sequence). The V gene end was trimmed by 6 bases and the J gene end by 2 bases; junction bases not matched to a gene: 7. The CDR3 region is CSASGGPTYNEQFF. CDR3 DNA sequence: TGCAGTGCCTCGGGAGGTCCGACCTACAATGAGCAGTTCTTC.

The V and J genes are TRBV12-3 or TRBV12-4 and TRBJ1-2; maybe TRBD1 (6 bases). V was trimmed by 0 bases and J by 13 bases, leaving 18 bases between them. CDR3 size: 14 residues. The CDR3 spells CASSLAQGRESGTF. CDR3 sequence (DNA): TGTGCCAGCAGTTTAGCCCAGGGGAGGGAATCGGGCACCTTC.